These 28 T cell receptor beta chains were sequenced from one sample in a study of identical twins. In TCRdb, the 5' RACE reads were re-called with MiXCR into one record per CDR3 protein. The sample has fewer than 550,000 distinct CDR3 sequences, over 12% seen once. These data were also reused for a study on yellow fever vaccine responses in identical twins.

Sequencing used CD4+ T cells sorted from blood. These receptors were obtained from a woman under 30 in good health.

This clonotype was seen a handful of times. J is TRBJ1-1 and V is TRBV12-3 or TRBV12-4; 7 bases line up with TRBD1. J lost 3 bases, V lost 7 bases, and 8 bases had no gene match. The length of the CDR3 is 14 residues. The CDR3, as DNA: TGTGCCAGCACTCTGGGGACAGCGCACACTGAAGCTTTCTTT. Its protein product is CASTLGTAHTEAFF.

The rearrangement uses TRBV7-3 and TRBJ2-6; 13 bases fit TRBD2. This CDR3 region has 18 residues. V lost 3 bases, J lost 3 bases, and 5 bases stayed unmatched. Germline CDR1 is SGHTA and CDR2 is FQGTGA. The CDR3 loop is CASSLYGTSGNGANVLTF. The CDR3 nucleotides read TGTGCCAGCAGCTTGTACGGGACTAGCGGGAATGGGGCCAACGTCCTGACTTTC.

This rearrangement joins TRBV2 to TRBJ2-4; 8 nucleotides align to TRBD1. The CDR3 has 14 residues. Trimming removed 2 bases from V and 7 bases from J; junction bases left unmatched: 4. Germline CDR1 reads SNHLY; CDR2 reads FYNNEI. The CDR3 DNA sequence: TGTGCCAGCAGTGAAAGGACAGGGATGAACATTCAGTACTTC. It translates to CASSERTGMNIQYF.

The chain is built from TRBV11-3 and TRBJ2-1; TRBD2 aligns across 9 bases. CDR1 is SGHNT and CDR2 is YENEEA in the germline V gene. This CDR3 comprises 17 residues. Trimming at V came to 1 base and at J to 4 bases, leaving 8 bases not matched to a gene. The CDR3 is CASSLVVVAGAYNEQFF. CDR3 DNA sequence: TGTGCCAGCAGCTTAGTGGTTGTAGCGGGAGCGTACAATGAGCAGTTCTTC.

V is TRBV29-1 and J is TRBJ2-1, with 11 bases identical to TRBD2. Germline V gives CDR1 SQVTM, CDR2 ANQGSEA. The CDR3 is 14 amino acids. V lost 3 bases and J lost 6; bases outside the gene matches: 4. Here the CDR3 reads CSVDRLAGLNEQFF. DNA of the CDR3: TGCAGCGTTGATAGACTAGCGGGACTCAATGAGCAGTTCTTC.

This clonotype was seen at least ten times. The chain is built from TRBV6-2 or TRBV6-3 and TRBJ2-5, with D maybe TRBD2 (6 bases). The CDR3 is made up of 13 amino acids. The germline CDR1 and CDR2 sequences are MNHEY and SVGEGT. Trimming cost V 2 bases and J 2 bases, with 6 bases left between them. CDR3 loop: CASSYGTQETQYF. CDR3 nucleotide sequence: TGTGCCAGCAGTTACGGGACTCAAGAGACCCAGTACTTC.

In its sample, this clonotype was seen a few times. V and J are TRBV4-2 and TRBJ1-2; 8 bases fit TRBD1. Germline CDR1 reads LGHNA; CDR2 reads YNFKEQ. The CDR3 totals 15 residues. Trimming at V came to 1 base and at J to 3 bases, leaving 4 bases not matched to a gene. The CDR3 DNA reads TGTGCCAGCAGCCAAGCCCTGGACAGGGACTATGGCTACACCTTC. Residues: CASSQALDRDYGYTF.

The chain couples TRBV10-3 to TRBJ2-7; 14 nucleotides align to TRBD2. V lost 6 bases and J lost 3; bases outside the gene matches: 1. The CDR3 is made up of 14 amino acids. Germline V CDR1 and CDR2: ENHRY, SYGVKD. DNA of the CDR3: TGTGCCATCAGGGGGACTAGCGGGAGCTACGAGCAGTACTTC. Its protein is CAIRGTSGSYEQYF.

This clonotype has only a few counts. V usage is TRBV12-3 or TRBV12-4 and J usage is TRBJ2-5, with 7 bases matching TRBD2. The length of the CDR3 is 13 residues. J was trimmed by 2 bases and V by 6 bases; bases with no gene match: 3. The CDR3 is CASRPRGQETQYF. The CDR3 DNA follows: TGTGCCAGCAGACCGCGGGGGCAAGAGACCCAGTACTTC.

This clonotype has just a few counts. The chain has TRBV10-3 and TRBJ2-1; D gene ambiguous. Germline CDR1 is ENHRY and CDR2 is SYGVKD. Trimming removed 4 bases from V and 11 bases from J, with 12 bases in between. CDR3 length: 12 amino acids. This chain's CDR3 is CAISGGTNQQFF. CDR3 in DNA: TGTGCCATCAGTGGGGGAACTAATCAGCAGTTCTTC.

V and J are TRBV5-1 and TRBJ1-3; D remains ambiguous. The CDR3 runs 17 residues. Germline CDR1 and CDR2: SGHRS and YFSETQ. The V and J ends lost 0 bases and 2 bases respectively, with 15 bases between them. The CDR3 is CASSLEVGLSAGNTIYF. The CDR3 coding sequence is TGCGCCAGCAGCTTGGAGGTGGGCCTGAGCGCTGGAAACACCATATATTTT.

This clonotype was found a few times. The chain carries TRBV24-1 and TRBJ1-5; D is unclear. Per germline, CDR1 KGHDR and CDR2 SFDVKD. Trimming cost V 4 bases and J 1 base, with 13 bases left between them. The CDR3 totals 16 residues. In DNA, the CDR3 is TGTGCCACCAGTGAGCCCGTAAAGGCGAGCAATCAGCCCCAGCATTTT. The encoded protein is CATSEPVKASNQPQHF.

Only a few counts were recorded for this clonotype. The rearrangement uses TRBV29-1 and TRBJ1-2, with 11 bases matching TRBD1. The V segment lost 4 bases and the J segment 7 bases; nucleotides outside the gene matches: 5. Per the germline V gene, CDR1 is SQVTM and CDR2 is ANQGSEA. The CDR3 has 13 amino acids. The CDR3 DNA reads TGCAGCGTTGTGAGGACAGGGGGCAGTGGCTACACCTTC. Protein: CSVVRTGGSGYTF.

This clonotype was detected only a few times. This rearrangement joins TRBV5-1 to TRBJ2-3; D is undetermined. Trimming removed 0 bases at V and 1 base at J, with 9 bases between. The germline gives CDR1 SGHRS, CDR2 YFSETQ. This CDR3 has 15 amino acids. CDR3 region: CASSLAAYRTDTQYF. For the CDR3, the DNA is TGCGCCAGCAGCTTGGCGGCTTATCGCACAGATACGCAGTATTTT.

This clonotype was seen a few times. The chain has TRBV28 and TRBJ2-1; 14 nucleotides agree with TRBD2. This CDR3 contains 15 residues. The junction had 7 bases not matched to a gene; V was cut back by 10 bases and J by 5 bases. Germline CDR1 reads MDHEN; CDR2 reads SYDVKM. The CDR3 is CATLTSGRAHNEQFF. The DNA for the CDR3 is TGTGCCACACTGACTAGCGGGAGGGCCCACAATGAGCAGTTCTTC.

The V gene is TRBV28, the J gene TRBJ2-1, with a weak D call TRBD1 (5 bases). CDR3 length: 15 amino acids. The V gene's germline CDR1 is MDHEN and CDR2 SYDVKM. The V gene lost 2 bases and the J gene lost 4 bases, with 12 bases spanning the gap. The CDR3 sequence: CASSLRTNPYNEQFF. Here the CDR3 DNA reads TGTGCCAGCAGTTTAAGGACAAACCCATACAATGAGCAGTTCTTC.

This clonotype turned up a few times. This chain uses TRBV18 with TRBJ2-5, with D uncertain. Per germline, CDR1 KGHSH and CDR2 LQKENI. CDR3 length equals 12 residues. V was trimmed by 2 bases and J by 3 bases, leaving 4 bases between them. CDR3 coding DNA: TGTGCCAGCTCACCATCTAAAGAGACCCAGTACTTC. Translating it yields CASSPSKETQYF.

This clonotype has only a few counts. This chain joins TRBV20-1 and TRBJ2-1; 9 bases are a match to TRBD1. Germline-derived CDR1 and CDR2 are DFQATT and SNEGSKA (reference sequence). V trimming: 5 bases; J trimming: 7 bases; junction bases outside the gene matches: 6. This CDR3 has 13 residues. CDR3 loop: CSAPGQGGNEQFF. Here the CDR3 DNA reads TGCAGTGCTCCGGGACAGGGAGGGAATGAGCAGTTCTTC.

This clonotype came up a few times. The V and J genes are TRBV12-3 or TRBV12-4 and TRBJ1-1; D unresolved. Between the trimmed V and J ends, which lost 7 bases and 5 bases, there was a span of 17 bases. The CDR3 sequence is 14 residues long. The CDR3 reads CASTSWGGRTEAFF. For the CDR3, the DNA is TGTGCCAGCACCAGCTGGGGTGGGCGGACTGAAGCTTTCTTT.

Only a few counts were recorded for this clonotype. V usage is TRBV6-5 and J usage is TRBJ2-7; D possibly uses TRBD1 or TRBD2 (7 bases each). Germline CDR1 and CDR2: MNHEY and SVGAGI. The CDR3 contains 18 residues. Trimming pared 0 bases from V and 3 bases from J, leaving 21 bases between. For the CDR3, the DNA is TGTGCCAGCAGTTACTCCCAAAGGGGGCCTAGCGGAAACTACGAGCAGTACTTC. This translates into CASSYSQRGPSGNYEQYF.

The chain uses TRBV19 and TRBJ2-4; D perhaps matches TRBD1 (6 bases). The CDR3 covers 14 residues. Looked up from germline, CDR1 is LNHDA and CDR2 is SQIVND (reference sequence). Trimming pared 3 bases from V and 7 bases from J, leaving 13 bases between. The CDR3, as DNA: TGTGCCAGTAGTATGAAGGCAGGGGAGAACATTCAGTACTTC. This codes for CASSMKAGENIQYF.

This clonotype turned up a few times. The rearrangement uses TRBV7-2 and TRBJ1-1; no clear D. Trimming removed 1 base at V and 1 base at J, with 13 bases between. Germline loops: CDR1 SGHTA, CDR2 FQGNSA. The CDR3 covers 16 residues. The CDR3 region has the DNA TGTGCCAGCAGCTTAGTCACGGGGTTCGAGAACACTGAAGCTTTCTTT. This translates into CASSLVTGFENTEAFF.

The V call is TRBV6-1, the J call TRBJ1-1; D is undetermined. Trimming removed 4 bases from V and 11 bases from J, with 14 bases in between. CDR3 size: 12 residues. Germline assignment: CDR1 MNHNS and CDR2 SASEGT. CDR3 sequence reads: CASSAADSMAFF. The DNA of the CDR3 is TGTGCCAGCAGTGCTGCGGATTCCATGGCTTTCTTT.

In this sample, this clonotype turned up a few times. This chain uses TRBV20-1 with TRBJ2-7; D possibly corresponds to TRBD2 (5 bases). Between the trimmed V and J ends, which lost 4 bases and 3 bases, there was a span of 10 bases. Germline loops: CDR1 DFQATT, CDR2 SNEGSKA (reference sequence). This CDR3 is built from 12 residues. The CDR3 DNA reads TGCAGTGCTACCGGGGAGCTCTACGAGCAGTACTTC. Its translation is CSATGELYEQYF.

This clonotype was found many times. The chain uses TRBV25-1 and TRBJ2-1, with D tentatively TRBD1 or TRBD2 (5 bases each). The V end lost 4 bases, the J end lost 3 bases, and 13 bases lay between the germline ends. Germline CDR1 MGHDK, CDR2 SYGVNS. The CDR3 spans 15 residues. CDR3 DNA: TGTGCCAGCAGTGCACCGGGGCTAAGCTACAATGAGCAGTTCTTC. Translated, it gives CASSAPGLSYNEQFF.

There are many counts of this clonotype. This chain connects TRBV10-3 to TRBJ2-2; D unresolved. CDR1 ENHRY and CDR2 SYGVKD come from the germline V gene. The V gene lost 8 bases and the J gene lost 4 bases, with 5 bases spanning the gap. CDR3 size: 11 residues. The CDR3 region has the DNA TGTGCCATCGCTAGCACCGGGGAGCTGTTTTTT. Translating it yields CAIASTGELFF.

This clonotype has just a few counts. The chain uses TRBV20-1 and TRBJ2-3; D is possibly TRBD1 or TRBD2 (6 bases each). Trimming took off 6 bases at V and 4 bases at J, with 11 bases between the two ends. The CDR3 extends over 12 amino acids. The germline gives CDR1 DFQATT, CDR2 SNEGSKA (reference sequence). The CDR3 is CSALGGPDTQYF. CDR3 nucleotide sequence: TGCAGTGCCCTTGGGGGGCCAGATACGCAGTATTTT.

The table lists this clonotype with a few counts. The chain carries TRBV29-1 and TRBJ2-2, with 8 bases aligning to TRBD1. V shed 7 bases, J shed 1 base, and the junction held 11 bases outside the gene matches. The germline gives CDR1 SQVTM, CDR2 ANQGSEA. The CDR3 sequence is 16 residues long. The CDR3 DNA follows: TGCAGCGCCACGGCCGGGACAGGCGTGAACACCGGGGAGCTGTTTTTT. Translated: CSATAGTGVNTGELFF.